These T cell receptor beta chains were read from a single sample in a study of T cell responses to AZD1222 COVID-19 vaccine. The table came from immunoSEQ multiplex PCR; TCRdb's copy has only in-frame clones and leaves some out. The sample holds about 100,000 clones; about 87% are singletons and the top ten take 2.5% to 4%. Material: peripheral blood, obtained on day 0 of AZD1222 vaccination. These receptors were obtained from an adult in good health. The CDR3 runs from the conserved cysteine through the conserved F or W. Each record gives: J gene, clone size, V gene, D gene, CDR3 protein, CDR3 DNA. The D gene is left open where the match is weak. Expanded clones get a size class; other rows say once, few or many, or leave the size out.

>TRBJ2-7|.|TRBV29-1|TRBD2
CSVVSAGVSFEQYF
TGCAGCGTGGTAAGCGCGGGGGTATCATTCGAGCAGTACTTC
>TRBJ1-1|.|TRBV4-1|TRBD1
CASSRGQGILNTEAFF
TGCGCCAGCAGCCGAGGACAGGGGATTCTGAACACTGAAGCTTTCTTT
>TRBJ2-1|few|TRBV5-4|.
CASSLGRGNEQFF
TGTGCCAGCAGCTTGGGCAGGGGCAATGAGCAGTTCTTC
>TRBJ1-2|.|TRBV6-5|TRBD1
CASSQTGTGLYGYTF
TGTGCCAGCAGCCAAACCGGGACAGGGCTCTATGGCTACACCTTC
>TRBJ1-1|.|TRBV6-1|.
CASSRRRENTEAFF
TGTGCCAGCAGCCGACGACGGGAGAACACTGAAGCTTTCTTT
>TRBJ2-2|.|TRBV9|TRBD1
CASSVRQGWAGELFF
TGTGCCAGCAGCGTGAGACAGGGGTGGGCCGGGGAGCTGTTTTTT
>TRBJ2-5|.|TRBV24-1|.
CATSDYGGEGRETQYF
TGTGCCACCAGTGATTACGGGGGAGAGGGGAGGGAGACCCAGTACTTC
>TRBJ1-2|.|TRBV28|.
CASSLVSSYYGYTF
TGTGCCAGCAGTTTAGTGTCCTCGTACTATGGCTACACCTTC
>TRBJ1-4|.|TRBV6-1|.
CASSENTWSNEKLFF
TGTGCCAGCAGTGAGAACACATGGTCTAATGAAAAACTGTTTTTT
>TRBJ2-2|.|TRBV3-1/TRBV3-2|.
CASSTRPPGELFF
TGTGCCAGCAGCACCCGGCCCCCCGGGGAGCTGTTTTTT
>TRBJ1-6|.|TRBV3-1/TRBV3-2|.
CASSGRGNSPLHF
TGTGCCAGTTCGGGGAGGGGGAATTCACCCCTCCACTTT
>TRBJ1-1|.|TRBV6-5|.
CASGGTPTTEAFF
TGTGCCAGCGGGGGGACCCCTACCACTGAAGCTTTCTTT
>TRBJ1-2|.|TRBV7-9|.
CASSPRDTYGYTF
TGTGCCAGCAGCCCTCGGGACACCTATGGCTACACCTTC
>TRBJ1-1|.|TRBV4-3|.
CASSQGRGRGEAFF
TGCGCCAGCAGCCAAGGGAGGGGACGGGGTGAAGCTTTCTTT
>TRBJ1-2|.|TRBV11-2|.
CASSSLRTDSRFSGYTF
TGTGCCAGCAGCTCCCTAAGGACGGACAGCCGTTTTAGTGGCTACACCTTC
>TRBJ2-1|few|TRBV11-3|.
CASSLTLGTGNNEQFF
TGTGCCAGCAGCTTAACCCTAGGGACGGGCAACAATGAGCAGTTCTTC
>TRBJ1-6|.|TRBV5-5|.
CASSSGTETPNSPLHF
TGTGCCAGCAGCTCCGGAACCGAGACGCCGAATTCACCCCTCCACTTT
>TRBJ1-2|.|TRBV9|.
CASSVSEGPYGYTF
TGTGCCAGCAGCGTAAGCGAGGGCCCCTATGGCTACACCTTC
>TRBJ1-5|.|TRBV2|TRBD1
CASSPTGVQPQHF
TGTGCCAGCAGCCCCACAGGGGTCCAGCCCCAGCATTTT
>TRBJ2-3|.|TRBV4-2|TRBD2
CASSLLRTSGETDTQYF
TGTGCCAGCAGCCTTCTAAGGACTAGCGGGGAGACAGATACGCAGTATTTT
>TRBJ1-1|.|TRBV29-1|TRBD1
CSVRTGLNTEAFF
TGCAGCGTGAGGACAGGTCTTAACACTGAAGCTTTCTTT
>TRBJ2-1|.|TRBV18|TRBD2
CASSPLSGGFNEQFF
TGTGCCAGCTCACCTTTAAGCGGGGGGTTCAATGAGCAGTTCTTC
>TRBJ1-2|.|TRBV11-1|TRBD1
CASSLYGQGDGYTF
TGTGCCAGCAGCTTATACGGACAGGGGGACGGCTACACCTTC
>TRBJ1-1|.|TRBV7-9|TRBD1
CASSQGGTEAFF
TGTGCCAGCAGCCAGGGGGGCACTGAAGCTTTCTTT
>TRBJ1-1|.|TRBV5-1|.
CASSSNREEGTEAFF
TGCGCCAGCAGCTCGAACAGGGAAGAGGGCACTGAAGCTTTCTTT
>TRBJ2-5|.|TRBV6-6|TRBD1
CASIDGRDRGQETQYF
TGTGCCAGCATCGACGGCCGGGACAGGGGGCAAGAGACCCAGTACTTC
>TRBJ1-1|.|TRBV6-2/TRBV6-3|.
CASSYTGGTEAFF
TGTGCCAGCAGTTACACCGGCGGCACTGAAGCTTTCTTT
>TRBJ2-1|.|TRBV2|TRBD1
CASNPDRVNEQFF
TGTGCCAGCAATCCAGACAGGGTTAATGAGCAGTTCTTC
>TRBJ2-7|.|TRBV5-1|.
CASSFGAGYEQYF
TGCGCCAGCAGCTTTGGTGCAGGCTACGAGCAGTACTTC
>TRBJ2-7|.|TRBV30|.
CAWSQGSALYEQYF
TGTGCCTGGAGTCAGGGGAGCGCGCTATACGAGCAGTACTTC
>TRBJ2-5|.|TRBV10-3|.
CAISGGAGPETQYF
TGTGCCATCAGTGGGGGGGCCGGTCCGGAGACCCAGTACTTC
>TRBJ2-3|.|TRBV7-9|TRBD2
CASSSLGTTTDTQYF
TGTGCCAGCAGCTCCCTAGGGACTACCACAGATACGCAGTATTTT
>TRBJ2-7|once|TRBV5-1|.
CASSSPGRSSYEQYF
TGCGCCAGCAGTTCCCCGGGACGGAGCTCCTACGAGCAGTACTTC
>TRBJ1-2|.|TRBV28|.
CASSLNRRNYGYTF
TGTGCCAGCAGTTTAAACAGGAGAAACTATGGCTACACCTTC
>TRBJ1-5|.|TRBV19|TRBD1
CASRGQQGQPQHF
TGTGCCAGTAGGGGACAGCAAGGGCAGCCCCAGCATTTT
>TRBJ1-1|.|TRBV19|.
CASSIGPGDTEAFF
TGTGCCAGTAGTATAGGTCCAGGGGACACTGAAGCTTTCTTT
>TRBJ2-3|.|TRBV5-5|.
CASSLDSTSTDTQYF
TGTGCCAGCAGCTTGGACAGTACTAGCACAGATACGCAGTATTTT
>TRBJ2-3|.|TRBV19|.
CASSIRDTQYF
TGTGCCAGTAGTATTAGGGATACGCAGTATTTT
>TRBJ2-4|.|TRBV5-6|TRBD1
CASSSRDRQNIQYF
TGTGCCAGCAGCTCCCGGGACAGACAAAACATTCAGTACTTC
>TRBJ1-5|.|TRBV5-8|.
CASSISGRSNQPQHF
TGTGCCAGCAGCATCTCAGGGCGGAGCAATCAGCCCCAGCATTTT
>TRBJ2-3|.|TRBV9|.
CASSVRGGTGLTQYF
TGTGCCAGCAGCGTACGCGGCGGGACGGGGCTTACGCAGTATTTT
>TRBJ1-1|.|TRBV5-1|.
CASSFAVFSSTRSSNTEAFF
TGCGCCAGCAGCTTTGCTGTCTTTTCGTCGACAAGGTCATCTAACACTGAAGCTTTCTTT
>TRBJ2-1|.|TRBV9|.
CASSVVPGSPNEQFF
TGTGCCAGCAGCGTAGTACCAGGTTCGCCCAATGAGCAGTTCTTC
>TRBJ1-1|.|TRBV7-3|.
CASSLTANTEAFF
TGTGCCAGCAGCTTGACGGCGAACACTGAAGCTTTCTTT
>TRBJ1-2|.|TRBV6-6|.
CASRYTENYGYTF
TGTGCCAGCAGATATACAGAGAACTATGGCTACACCTTC
>TRBJ2-5|.|TRBV5-6|.
CASSFTGRETQYF
TGTGCCAGCAGCTTTACAGGACGAGAGACCCAGTACTTC
>TRBJ1-2|.|TRBV6-2/TRBV6-3|.
CASSLGSGGYTF
TGTGCCAGCAGTTTGGGCTCGGGGGGCTACACCTTC
>TRBJ2-2|.|TRBV7-2|.
CASRWDPNTGELFF
TGTGCCAGCAGATGGGATCCGAACACCGGGGAGCTGTTTTTT